This record covers a single T cell receptor beta chain. The data belong to a study of response to subunit inactivated influenza vaccine. This CDR3 is built from 16 residues. From germline, CDR1 is SGHNT and CDR2 YYREEE (reference sequence). V was pared by 6 bases and J by 1 base, with 19 bases between. TCRdb itself ran the RT-PCR reads through MiXCR, one entry per CDR3 protein. The sample shows about 520,000 distinct CDR3 sequences, roughly 27% of them seen only once. This receptor was obtained from a man aged 50-59 years who received an inactivated influenza vaccine. The rearrangement joins TRBV5-4 to TRBJ1-1, with D possibly being TRBD1 (5 bases). The source material was CD4+ T cells sorted from PBMCs, sampled roughly 5 days after vaccination. CDR3 nucleotides: TGTGCCAGCACCCGGACACAGCGATCCAGGAACACTGAAGCTTTCTTT. This gives the protein CASTRTQRSRNTEAFF.